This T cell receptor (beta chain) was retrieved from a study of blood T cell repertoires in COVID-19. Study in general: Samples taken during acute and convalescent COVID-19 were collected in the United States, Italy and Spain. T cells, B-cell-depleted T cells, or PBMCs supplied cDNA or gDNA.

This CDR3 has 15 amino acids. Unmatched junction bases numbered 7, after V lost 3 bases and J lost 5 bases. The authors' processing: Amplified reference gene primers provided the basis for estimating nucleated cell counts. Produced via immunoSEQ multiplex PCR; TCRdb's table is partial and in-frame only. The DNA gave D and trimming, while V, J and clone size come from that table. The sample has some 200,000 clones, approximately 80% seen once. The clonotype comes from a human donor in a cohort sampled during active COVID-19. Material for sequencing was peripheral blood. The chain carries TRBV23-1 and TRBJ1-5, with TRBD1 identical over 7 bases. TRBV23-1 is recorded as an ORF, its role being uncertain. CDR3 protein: CASSHGTVCDQPQHF. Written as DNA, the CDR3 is TGCGCCAGCAGTCACGGGACAGTTTGCGATCAGCCCCAGCATTTT.